One and the same sample provided the 15 T cell receptor beta chains below, sequenced in a study of B cell selection in AIRE deficiency (dated by TCRdb to between 2018 and 2021). Conventional CD4 T cells were sorted as cells that were CD4+CD127+. Library prep was done by the immunoSEQ multiplex PCR assay. As stored in TCRdb, this immuneACCESS dataset retains in-frame rearrangements with V and J assigned. A fraction of the clones does not appear; measured against another copy, unresolved V genes explain less than half of the discrepancy, and the remainder lacks a known reason. Within this sample are 1,600 or so clones, with more than 80% of them counted one time only. Of the sample, 1.4% to 1.5% falls within the top ten clones. Sequenced input: CD4+CD127+ conventional T cells sorted from PBMCs. All receptors come from a human donor in good health.

The chain combines TRBV25-1 with TRBJ1-3; no clear D gene. In germline, CDR1 is MGHDK, CDR2 SYGVNS. The CDR3 has 16 amino acids. Between the trimmed V and J ends, which lost 5 bases and 0 bases, there was a span of 14 bases. In DNA form, the CDR3 reads TGTGCCAGCAGTCCCCGAGGCTCATTCTCTGGAAACACCATATATTTT. Translation: CASSPRGSFSGNTIYF. Complete variable domain (other parts from reference TRBV25-1 and TRBJ1-3): EADIYQTPRYLVIGTGKKITLECSQTMGHDKMYWYQQDPGMELHLIHYSYGVNSTEKGDLSSESTVSRIRTEHFPLTLESARPSHTSQYLCASSPRGSFSGNTIYFGEGSWLTVV.

The CDR3 DNA sequence: TGTGCCAGCAGTTTAACAATGACAGGATCAGGAAACACCATATATTTT. This encodes CASSLTMTGSGNTIYF. The chain couples TRBV27 to TRBJ1-3; D may be TRBD1 (6 bases). Trimming left V 2 bases short and J 4 bases short, with 15 bases between. The CDR3 runs to 16 residues. CDR1 is MNHEY, CDR2 SMNVEV, per germline (reference sequence).

This chain links TRBV7-2 with TRBJ2-1, with D possibly being TRBD2 (5 bases). Trimming left V 1 base short and J 2 bases short, with 18 bases between. Germline assignment: CDR1 SGHTA and CDR2 FQGNSA. The CDR3 loop spans 18 amino acids. CDR3 DNA sequence: TGTGCCAGCAGCTTAGTTCGGGGATTACAAAACCCCTACAATGAGCAGTTCTTC. Translated: CASSLVRGLQNPYNEQFF.

This clone showed up just once. The gene calls are TRBV11-1 and TRBJ2-3; D might be TRBD1 or TRBD2, each matching 5 bases. Trimming removed 5 bases at V and 6 bases at J, with 21 bases between. CDR1 and CDR2 from the germline V gene are SGHAT and FQDESV (reference sequence). The CDR3 has 16 residues. CDR3 nucleotides: TGTGCCAGCAGCCCCAGAGTTGGGACCCTAGTGGATACGCAGTATTTT. Protein sequence: CASSPRVGTLVDTQYF.

This clone turned up a few times. The chain employs TRBV7-9 and TRBJ1-1; D is possibly TRBD1 (6 bases). The CDR3 has 13 amino acids. Between the trimmed V and J ends, which lost 1 base and 10 bases, there was a span of 13 bases. Germline lookup yields CDR1 SEHNR and CDR2 FQNEAQ (reference sequence). The CDR3 nucleotides are TGTGCCAGCAGCTTAGACAGGGTAGATGGAGCTTTCTTT. Translated: CASSLDRVDGAFF.

The chain couples TRBV9 to TRBJ1-2, with D perhaps TRBD1 (6 bases). Germline CDR1 and CDR2: SGDLS and YYNGEE. The CDR3 length is 14 residues. The ends were cut back, 0 bases at V and 2 bases at J, with 8 bases in the middle. CDR3 residues: CASSVAGANYGYTF. The DNA for the CDR3 is TGTGCCAGCAGCGTAGCAGGGGCCAACTATGGCTACACCTTC.

This chain uses TRBV18 with TRBJ1-1; 7 positions agree with TRBD1. The CDR3 covers 13 residues. Per germline, CDR1 KGHSH and CDR2 LQKENI. J lost 3 bases, V lost 4 bases, and 2 bases had no gene match. The CDR3 DNA is TGTGCCAGCTCACGACAGGGCGACACTGAAGCTTTCTTT. The encoded protein is CASSRQGDTEAFF.

The chain joins TRBV28 to TRBJ1-5; D uncertain. Looked up from germline, CDR1 is MDHEN and CDR2 is SYDVKM. The CDR3 runs to 12 residues. The germline V and J ends were trimmed by 3 bases and 6 bases, with 6 bases remaining between them. The CDR3 DNA reads as TGTGCCAGCAGTTTCGGCTCTCAGCCCCAGCATTTT. It specifies CASSFGSQPQHF.

The rearrangement uses TRBV9 and TRBJ2-7; a possible D gene is TRBD2 (6 bases). The CDR3 is made up of 13 amino acids. Germline-derived CDR1 and CDR2 are SGDLS and YYNGEE. Between the trimmed V and J ends, which lost 0 bases and 6 bases, there was a span of 10 bases. The CDR3 here is CASSVERTTEQYF. The CDR3 DNA reads TGTGCCAGCAGCGTAGAACGGACTACCGAGCAGTACTTC.

This chain links TRBV27 with TRBJ2-1; 7 nucleotides line up with TRBD1. Losses at the gene ends were 5 bases for V and 4 bases for J; bases not matched to a gene: 8. Germline CDR1 and CDR2: MNHEY and SMNVEV (reference sequence). This CDR3 has 15 residues. The CDR3 here is CASSTGAHSYNEQFF. CDR3 bases: TGTGCCAGCAGTACAGGGGCCCATTCTTACAATGAGCAGTTCTTC.

The chain links TRBV20-1 to TRBJ2-3; weak D call: TRBD1 (6 bases). This CDR3 region has 11 residues. CDR1 is DFQATT, CDR2 SNEGSKA, per germline (reference sequence). V was trimmed by 5 bases and J by 8 bases, leaving 11 bases between them. DNA of the CDR3: TGCAGTGCTTCAGGGGAGAGTACGCAGTATTTT. Translated, it gives CSASGESTQYF.

The rearrangement links TRBV6-5 to TRBJ2-7, with D possibly being TRBD2 (5 bases). CDR1 is MNHEY, CDR2 SVGAGI, per germline. The V end lost 7 bases, the J end lost 2 bases, and 12 bases lay between the germline ends. The CDR3 spans 13 residues. DNA for the CDR3: TGTGCCAGCATGACTACAGCGACCTACGAGCAGTACTTC. It translates to CASMTTATYEQYF.

The V call is TRBV6-1, the J call TRBJ1-1; D gene uncertain. Trimming removed 2 bases from V and 6 bases from J, with 10 bases in between. Germline CDR1 MNHNS, CDR2 SASEGT. The CDR3 has 13 amino acids. The CDR3 DNA follows: TGTGCCAGCAGTGAAAGGGTCCACCCTGAAGCTTTCTTT. Its translation is CASSERVHPEAFF.

The V call is TRBV6-5, the J call TRBJ1-3, with D possibly being TRBD1 (5 bases). V lost 2 bases and J 0 bases, leaving 5 bases between the germline ends. Germline CDR1 and CDR2: MNHEY and SVGAGI. This CDR3 has 14 amino acids. CDR3 nucleotide sequence: TGTGCCAGCAGTTACGGGGGCTCTGGAAACACCATATATTTT. Translated, it gives CASSYGGSGNTIYF.

The chain's CDR3 is CASSSPGFLNQPQHF. CDR3 nucleotide sequence: TGTGCCAGCAGTTCCCCAGGGTTTTTGAATCAGCCCCAGCATTTT. The chain couples TRBV6-5 to TRBJ1-5; D is perhaps TRBD1 (5 bases). CDR1 MNHEY and CDR2 SVGAGI come from the germline V gene. The CDR3 has 15 residues. Trimming cost V 4 bases and J 4 bases, with 14 bases left between them.